This T cell receptor beta chain was profiled in a study of shared clonotypes between healthy human individuals (dated by TCRdb to 2018 to 2020). Concerning the study at large: The cohort comprised two women and a few men aged 18 to 49 years. Per donor, three plates each were used for CD4 naive and CD4 memory, two for CD8 naive, and one for CD8 memory. The study deeply sequenced blood TCR repertoires of several healthy adults to estimate repertoire size and the extent of clonotype sharing between individuals. To increase sequencing depth and limit assay-specific biases, TCR repertoire library preparation and sequencing were carried out by different laboratories using diverse techniques. Between about 0.85 and 9.5 billion PBMCs per donor were obtained by leukapheresis. What the research found in general, with its limitations: Compared with non-shared clonotypes, clonotypes shared by all four sorted-subset donors had higher generation probabilities. Sharing across several donors was observed for about 5% of naive CD4, 3.5% of naive CD8, 2% to 2.5% of memory CD4, and about 0.4% of memory CD8 clonotypes. Naive subsets generally had larger estimated clonotype richness than memory subsets. Sampling was restricted to blood, and TCR repertoires in tissue are likely to differ from TCR repertoires in blood. Based on pairwise subsampling, the degree of clonotype sharing among donors was expected to be affected by sequencing depth. Rarefaction of sorted-subset datasets indicated incomplete sequencing despite the large sequencing depth. Because the study included a small number of donors, the genetic and exposure-history diversity represented was limited.

Donors were healthy HIV-negative adults with no recently reported acute infections or vaccinations. Every donor was a Caucasian adult living in Nashville, Tennessee, USA. Magnetic negative selection was used to enrich CD4+ T cells, after which naive cells were positively selected on CD45RA and the negative fraction became the memory subset. Blood was obtained by leukapheresis, after which PBMCs were separated by Ficoll-Histopaque density gradient centrifugation and cryopreserved in liquid nitrogen vapor phase. Analytical flow cytometry was used to check the purity and quantity of each magnetically sorted T cell population. From each sorted fraction, genomic DNA was isolated and quantified by UV absorbance on a Nanodrop 2000c. In the case of this clone: The antigen this receptor binds is unknown. No much larger clone is present one base from it, and per-base qualities are unavailable.

Using the deep immunoSEQ assay, multiplex PCR amplified TCR CDR3 regions from genomic DNA. For each cell subset, the extracted genomic DNA was distributed evenly across all wells of several immunoSEQ 96-well plates, and each plate served as one replicate. Each replicate PCR for sorted subsets received around 0.2 ug genomic DNA, equal to some 32,000 T cell genomes. Purified libraries were measured with a Qubit 3.0 fluorometer, size-checked on a Bioanalyzer 2100, and measured again with the KAPA Library Quantification kit. Each immunoSEQ 96-well plate was sequenced on its own single-read 150-cycle Illumina NextSeq 550 flow cell. On the study's bioinformatics: Because the immunoSEQ output included only junctional sequences and no quality scores, the filtering could not be the same as the filtering used for full-length reads. Sequences were annotated with PyIR, a Python wrapper for IgBLAST v1.9, and V/J genes and CDR3 were assigned using IMGT germline references. Any read was removed if the V/J assignment was weak (E-value above 1e-6), the CDR3 was missing, or the read contained stop codons, out-of-frame junctions, or ambiguous translated residues. V3J clonotypes were defined by identical inferred V gene, J gene, and CDR3 amino acid sequence. The percentage overlap between two repertoires was calculated by dividing the number of shared unique clonotypes by the size of the smaller repertoire. Three approaches were used to assess repertoire richness: RTK rarefaction, the Chao1 estimator, and Recon v2.1 estimates of unobserved clonotypes. For all TCRbeta clonotypes obtained by the gDNA method from four donors, generation probabilities were computed with OLGA. TCRdb's version of the immuneACCESS table is confined to in-frame rearrangements and falls short of the full clone set. An unresolved V gene accounts for under half of the shortfall where checked; the remainder is of unknown origin. V and J calls plus clone size are reproduced from that table; the DNA served to infer D and trimming. The sample profile shows fewer than 2.5 million clones; 80% to 95% of them were found once. Approximately 0.36% of the sample lies in the top ten.

Reading the germline V gene (reference sequence) gives CDR1 LNHDA and CDR2 SQIVND. The CDR3, from cysteine to phenylalanine, totals 13 residues. Only CDR3 DNA remains: 39 bases, in frame from the first base. Trimming removed 7 bases from V and 2 bases from J, leaving 10 bases between the germline ends. Sample: naive CD4+ T cells from PBMCs. The sample's cell subset or site, from its label and the paper: CD45RA+ positively selected. The V and J genes are TRBV19 and TRBJ2-3; no confident D gene assignment can be made. The receptor comes from a man aged 18-30 years in good health. Some clones in this sample may be carry-over from other donors' samples. In nucleotide form, the sequence is TGTGCCAGTAAACAGTACAACACAGATACGCAGTATTTT. The resulting protein is CASKQYNTDTQYF.